This T cell receptor beta chain was obtained from a study of spatial heterogeneity in lung cancer. This clonotype was counted ten times or more. Its antigen remains unknown. Time point described: sample taken at primary tumor resection. This CDR3 has 17 amino acids. V trimming: 7 bases; J trimming: 0 bases; junction bases outside the gene matches: 15. The germline V gene has CDR1 MNHEY and CDR2 SVGEGT. Each TCR cDNA molecule carried a unique molecular identifier. Each CDR3 protein is one row after TCRdb ran MiXCR on the 5' RACE reads. Of approximately 13,000 distinct CDR3 sequences detected, about 5% appear once; the ten largest clones hold about 35%. General study points: Counts of expanded alpha and beta TCRs within tumors tracked the tumor nonsynonymous mutation count.

Sequencing used lung tumor tissue, obtained at surgery. The receptor was isolated from a male donor with early-stage non-small cell lung cancer. V usage is TRBV6-2 or TRBV6-3 and J usage is TRBJ2-7; 7 positions match TRBD2. CDR3 in amino acids: CASIKPKRDGSSYEQYV. CDR3 nucleotide sequence: TGTGCCAGCATCAAACCAAAGCGGGACGGCAGCTCCTACGAGCAGTACGTC.